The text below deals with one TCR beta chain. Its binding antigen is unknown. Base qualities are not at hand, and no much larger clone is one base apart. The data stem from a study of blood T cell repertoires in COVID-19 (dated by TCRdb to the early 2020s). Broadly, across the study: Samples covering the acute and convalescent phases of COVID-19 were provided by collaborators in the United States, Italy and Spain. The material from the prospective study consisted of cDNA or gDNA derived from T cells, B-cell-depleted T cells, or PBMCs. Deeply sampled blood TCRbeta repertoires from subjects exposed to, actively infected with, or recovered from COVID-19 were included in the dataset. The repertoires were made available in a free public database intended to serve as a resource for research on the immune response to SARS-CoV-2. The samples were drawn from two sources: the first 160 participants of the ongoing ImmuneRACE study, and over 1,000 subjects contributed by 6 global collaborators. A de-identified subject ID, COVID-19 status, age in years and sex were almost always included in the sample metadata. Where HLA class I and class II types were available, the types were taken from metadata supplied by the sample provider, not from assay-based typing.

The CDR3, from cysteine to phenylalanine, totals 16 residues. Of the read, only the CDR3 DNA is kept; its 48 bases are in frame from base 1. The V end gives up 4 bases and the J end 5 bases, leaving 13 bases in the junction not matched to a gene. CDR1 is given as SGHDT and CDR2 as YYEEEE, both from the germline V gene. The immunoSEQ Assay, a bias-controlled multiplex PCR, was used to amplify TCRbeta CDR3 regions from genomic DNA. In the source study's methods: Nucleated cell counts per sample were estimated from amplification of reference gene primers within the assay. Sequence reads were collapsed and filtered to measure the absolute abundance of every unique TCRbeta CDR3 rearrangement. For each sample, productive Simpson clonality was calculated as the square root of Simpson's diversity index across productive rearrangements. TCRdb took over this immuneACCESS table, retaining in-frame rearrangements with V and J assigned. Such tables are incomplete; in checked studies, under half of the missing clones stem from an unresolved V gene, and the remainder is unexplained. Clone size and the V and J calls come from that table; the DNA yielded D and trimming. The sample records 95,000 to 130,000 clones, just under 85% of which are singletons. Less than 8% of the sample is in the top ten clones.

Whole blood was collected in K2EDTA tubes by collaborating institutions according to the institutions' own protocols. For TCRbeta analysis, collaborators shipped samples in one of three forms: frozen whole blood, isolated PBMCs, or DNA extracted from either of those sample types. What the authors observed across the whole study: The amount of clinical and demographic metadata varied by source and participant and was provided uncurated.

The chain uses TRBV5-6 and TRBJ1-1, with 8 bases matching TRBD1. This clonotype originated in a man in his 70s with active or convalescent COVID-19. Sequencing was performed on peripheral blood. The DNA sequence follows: TGTGCCAGCAGCGCGGTATTTTACAGGGGGGATACTGAAGCTTTCTTT. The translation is CASSAVFYRGDTEAFF.